A selection of T cell receptor beta chains follows, all from one sample in a study of cytomegalovirus exposure and HLA in healthy donors. Here immunoSEQ multiplex PCR was the method, and the copy in TCRdb shows in-frame clones only, minus some. Of more than 120,000 clones in the sample, roughly 86% are singletons; the top ten hold roughly 4.8%. The sequencing sample was made of PBMCs. All receptors come from a man in his late teens or twenties in good health and CMV-seropositive. CDR3s include the opening cysteine and the closing phenylalanine or tryptophan. D genes are given only for firm matches. Size is omitted from some rows. Given values are once, few, many or a class for expanded clones.

d_call j_call v_call clone_size cdr3_aa cdr3_nt
NA TRBJ2-3 TRBV29-1 NA CSVRGRLTDTQYF TGCAGCGTTCGGGGGAGGCTCACAGATACGCAGTATTTT
NA TRBJ2-1 TRBV7-9 NA CASSSSGASNEQFF TGTGCCAGCAGCTCATCAGGGGCGTCGAATGAGCAGTTCTTC
NA TRBJ2-7 TRBV27 NA CASSLELAAATYEQYF TGTGCCAGCAGTTTAGAGCTTGCGGCCGCGACCTACGAGCAGTACTTC
NA TRBJ2-5 TRBV18 NA CASSQGGGETQYF TGTGCCAGCTCACAAGGAGGAGGAGAGACCCAGTACTTC
NA TRBJ2-6 TRBV7-9 NA CASNLAIGAGANVLTF TGTGCCAGCAACCTCGCTATCGGTGCGGGGGCCAACGTCCTGACTTTC
NA TRBJ2-7 TRBV7-8 NA CASSSYIEGAYEQYF TGTGCCAGCAGCTCCTACATCGAGGGCGCCTACGAGCAGTACTTC
NA TRBJ1-5 TRBV6-1 NA CASSLQGSNQPQHF TGTGCCAGCAGTCTACAGGGCAGCAATCAGCCCCAGCATTTT
TRBD1 TRBJ1-2 TRBV6-5 NA CASTKGTGGTGGYTF TGTGCCAGCACCAAGGGGACAGGGGGAACGGGTGGCTACACCTTC
NA TRBJ1-2 TRBV7-3 NA CASSSYRNYGYTF TGTGCCAGCAGCTCTTACAGGAACTATGGCTACACCTTC
TRBD1 TRBJ2-7 TRBV5-1 NA CASSFRDRAYEQYF TGCGCCAGCAGCTTCCGGGACAGGGCCTACGAGCAGTACTTC
TRBD1 TRBJ1-5 TRBV11-2 few CASSSLTGTGKNSNQPQHF TGTGCCAGCAGCTCCCTGACAGGGACAGGAAAAAATAGCAATCAGCCCCAGCATTTT
TRBD2 TRBJ2-7 TRBV5-4 NA CASSPGGRRTYEQYF TGTGCCAGCAGCCCCGGGGGGAGGAGGACCTACGAGCAGTACTTC
NA TRBJ1-2 TRBV6-1 NA CASSRSYGYTF TGTGCCAGCAGCCGTAGCTATGGCTACACCTTC
TRBD1 TRBJ1-6 TRBV10-3 few CAIRVEQGDNSPLHF TGTGCCATCAGGGTGGAACAGGGGGATAATTCACCCCTCCACTTT
NA TRBJ2-1 TRBV18 once CASSPPGIEQFF TGTGCCAGCTCACCACCCGGGATTGAGCAGTTCTTC
TRBD1 TRBJ1-6 TRBV6-1 NA CASSERGLSSPLHF TGTGCCAGCAGTGAAAGGGGGCTGAGTTCACCCCTCCACTTT
NA TRBJ1-2 TRBV25-1 NA CASSGPGKYGYTF TGTGCCAGCAGTGGTCCGGGAAAGTATGGCTACACCTTC
TRBD1 TRBJ1-5 TRBV18 NA CASSSRTGGNQPQHF TGTGCCAGCTCATCCCGGACAGGGGGCAATCAGCCCCAGCATTTT
NA TRBJ2-5 TRBV6-1 once CASTPGGAEETQYF TGTGCCAGCACCCCTGGGGGGGCTGAAGAGACCCAGTACTTC
NA TRBJ2-7 TRBV30 NA CAWSVLGGSGEQYF TGTGCCTGGAGTGTTCTGGGGGGTAGTGGCGAGCAGTACTTC
NA TRBJ2-1 TRBV30 NA CAWRAMSSYNEQFF TGTGCCTGGAGAGCTATGAGCTCCTACAATGAGCAGTTCTTC
TRBD2 TRBJ2-5 TRBV27 NA CASSFAGGETQYF TGTGCCAGCAGTTTTGCGGGGGGGGAGACCCAGTACTTC
TRBD1 TRBJ1-6 TRBV7-3 NA CASSSGTAASPLHF TGTGCCAGCAGCTCCGGGACAGCGGCATCACCCCTCCACTTT
NA TRBJ2-5 TRBV5-1 NA CASSLAEETQYF TGCGCCAGCAGCTTAGCGGAAGAGACCCAGTACTTC
NA TRBJ1-1 TRBV27 NA CASSLSRNTEAFF TGTGCCAGCAGTCTCTCGAGGAACACTGAAGCTTTCTTT
NA TRBJ1-1 TRBV2 NA CASSYRVSTEAFF TGTGCCAGCAGTTACAGAGTGAGCACTGAAGCTTTCTTT
TRBD2 TRBJ2-3 TRBV18 NA CASSPGASGRDTQYF TGTGCCAGCTCACCAGGGGCTAGCGGGCGGGATACGCAGTATTTT
NA TRBJ2-7 TRBV28 NA CASSRGTLWEQYF TGTGCCAGCAGCCGAGGGACTCTGTGGGAGCAGTACTTC
TRBD2 TRBJ2-1 TRBV6-1 many CASSDLAEYNEQFF TGTGCCAGCAGTGATCTAGCGGAATACAATGAGCAGTTCTTC
NA TRBJ1-3 TRBV7-3 NA CASSLHEENTIYF TGTGCCAGCAGCTTACACGAGGAAAACACCATATATTTT
NA TRBJ1-1 TRBV14 NA CASSAGNLDTEAFF TGTGCCAGCAGCGCCGGGAACCTCGACACTGAAGCTTTCTTT
NA TRBJ2-2 TRBV6-4 NA CASSVGDTGELFF TGTGCCAGCAGTGTAGGGGACACCGGGGAGCTGTTTTTT
TRBD2 TRBJ2-7 TRBV30 NA CAWSVSGGAYEQYF TGTGCCTGGAGTGTAAGCGGGGGAGCCTACGAGCAGTACTTC